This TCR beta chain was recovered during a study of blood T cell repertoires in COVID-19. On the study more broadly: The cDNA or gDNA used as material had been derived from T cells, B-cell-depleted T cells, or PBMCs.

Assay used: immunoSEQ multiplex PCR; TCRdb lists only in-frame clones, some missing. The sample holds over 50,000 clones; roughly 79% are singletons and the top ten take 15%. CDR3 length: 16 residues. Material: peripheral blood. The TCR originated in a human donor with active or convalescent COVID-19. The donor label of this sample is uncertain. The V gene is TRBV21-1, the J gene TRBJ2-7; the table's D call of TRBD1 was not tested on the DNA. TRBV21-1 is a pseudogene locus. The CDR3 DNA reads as TGTGCCAGCAGCAAAGGGAAGGGACAGGGGCCGTATGAGCAGTACTTC. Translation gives CASSKGKGQGPYEQYF.